Listed here is a single T cell receptor beta chain. The clone's antigen remains unknown. No quality values exist for individual bases; no much larger clone is one base distant. The data derive from a study of shared clonotypes between healthy human individuals (dated by TCRdb to about 2020). About the study as a whole: Three men and a couple of women, aged 18 to 49 years, made up the cohort. To increase sequencing depth and limit assay-specific biases, TCR repertoire library preparation and sequencing were carried out by different laboratories using diverse techniques. Leukapheresis yielded between about 0.85 and 10 billion PBMCs per donor. The study deeply sequenced blood TCR repertoires of several healthy adults to estimate repertoire size and the extent of clonotype sharing between individuals.

Beyond this particular receptor, the publication reports: Sampling was restricted to blood, and TCR repertoires in tissues likely differ from the TCR repertoires found in blood. Pairwise subsampling indicated that sequencing depth was expected to affect the degree of clonotype sharing among donors. The small number of donors limited the genetic and exposure-history diversity represented.

The donors were healthy, HIV-negative adults with no recently reported acute infections or vaccinations. All donors were Caucasian adults living in Nashville, Tennessee, USA. For unsorted samples, 90 million or so PBMCs were counted and genomic DNA was extracted with the QIAamp DNA Blood Mini kit. Blood was collected by leukapheresis, and PBMCs were isolated by Ficoll-Histopaque density gradient centrifugation and then cryopreserved in liquid nitrogen vapor phase. Using the deep immunoSEQ assay, multiplex PCR amplified TCR CDR3 regions from genomic DNA. Extracted genomic DNA from each cell subset was distributed evenly across all wells of several immunoSEQ 96-well plates, and each plate was treated as a replicate. For unsorted PBMC, each replicate PCR was loaded with approximately 0.3 ug genomic DNA, equivalent to tens of thousands of T cell genomes. Ten immunoSEQ deep assay plates were used to sequence the unsorted PBMC genomic DNA. Purified libraries were measured with a Qubit 3.0 fluorometer, size-checked on a Bioanalyzer 2100, and measured again with the KAPA Library Quantification kit. A separate single-read 150-cycle Illumina NextSeq 550 flow cell was used to sequence each immunoSEQ 96-well plate. The original methods were these. Because only junctional sequences without quality scores were contained in the immunoSEQ output, filtering matching that applied to full-length reads could not be performed. To assign V/J genes and CDR3, sequences were annotated against IMGT germline references using PyIR, a Python wrapper for IgBLAST v1.9. Reads with weak V/J assignments (E-value above 1e-6), missing CDR3, stop codons, out-of-frame junctions, or ambiguous translated residues were removed. V3J clonotypes were defined as sequences sharing an identical inferred V gene, J gene, and CDR3 amino acid sequence. To compute the percentage overlap between repertoires, the number of shared unique clonotypes was divided by the size of the smaller repertoire. Repertoire richness was assessed with RTK rarefaction, the Chao1 estimator, and Recon v2.1 estimates of unobserved clonotypes. TCRdb retrieved this table from immuneACCESS and kept in-frame rearrangements only. Not all clones are present; in checked studies, unresolved V genes account for under half, and no reason is known for the remainder. Clonal size and the V and J genes are those of that table, whereas D and trimming came from the DNA. This sample has about 560,000 clones in its table, and roughly four fifths of those were observed once. Around 11% of the sample rests with the top ten.

The CDR3 runs 15 residues from the cysteine to the phenylalanine. The kept DNA is CDR3 alone, 45 bases in frame from the first base. The germline V gene (reference sequence) sets CDR1 to MNHEY and CDR2 to SMNVEV. Relative to germline, V is 5 bases shorter and J is 7 bases shorter, with 17 bases between their ends. Sequenced: PBMCs. In this chain, TRBV27 is recombined with TRBJ1-4; perhaps TRBD1 is the D gene, with 5 bases matching. This TCR was recovered from a middle-aged woman in good health. Some clones in this sample may be carry-over from other donors' samples. The CDR3 region: CASSPRDVRGEKLFF. The bases read TGTGCCAGCAGTCCCCGGGACGTGAGGGGTGAAAAACTGTTTTTT.